Presented here are 28 T cell receptor beta chains from one specimen sequenced in a study of Graves' ophthalmopathy and Graves' hyperthyroidism. Amplifying from RNA transcripts, the study obtained TCR beta CDR3 regions. The authors performed first-round RT-PCR with HTBI primers and then a second-round multiplex PCR. One entry per CDR3 protein results from TCRdb running MiXCR on the multiplex PCR reads. This repertoire shows some 200,000 distinct CDR3 sequences, roughly 27% found once; its top ten account for 9.1%. Sequencing used peripheral blood. Every receptor here comes from a man in his fifties or sixties with Graves' ophthalmopathy.

This clonotype was recorded many times. The V gene is TRBV19, the J gene TRBJ1-1; D call uncertain. V was pared by 7 bases and J by 6 bases, with 21 bases between. The CDR3 covers 15 residues. The germline gives CDR1 LNHDA, CDR2 SQIVND (reference sequence). CDR3 nucleotides: TGTGCCAGTACCCCGAGTAAGGGTGAAATGCCTGAAGCTTTCTTT. It yields the protein CASTPSKGEMPEAFF.

The rearrangement links TRBV6-1 to TRBJ1-1; possibly TRBD1 for D (6 bases). Trimming cost V 7 bases and J 1 base, with 16 bases left between them. This CDR3 has 15 amino acids. The germline V gene encodes CDR1 MNHNS and CDR2 SASEGT. The CDR3 sequence is CASTQGLEENTEAFF. The CDR3 DNA is TGTGCCAGCACTCAGGGGCTCGAGGAGAACACTGAAGCTTTCTTT.

The chain links TRBV12-3 or TRBV12-4 to TRBJ2-7; D perhaps matches TRBD1 (5 bases). CDR3 size: 14 residues. Trimming pared 5 bases from V and 2 bases from J, leaving 13 bases between. As DNA, the CDR3 is TGTGCCAGCAGTCCTACAGGTCCTACCTACGAGCAGTACTTC. Translating gives CASSPTGPTYEQYF.

This clonotype was detected ten times or more. The V and J genes are TRBV4-1 and TRBJ2-5, with 7 bases matching TRBD1. This CDR3 has 16 amino acids. Germline V lookup: CDR1 MGHRA, CDR2 YSYEKL. The J segment lost 5 bases and the V segment lost 2 bases, leaving 11 bases of the junction unmatched. The CDR3 bases are TGCGCCAGCAGCCAAAGACAGGGAAGGGATCGGGAGACCCAGTACTTC. Translating it yields CASSQRQGRDRETQYF.

This clonotype was detected ten times or more. The chain links TRBV5-1 to TRBJ1-1, with D hard to call. Trimming left V 0 bases short and J 1 base short, with 7 bases between. This CDR3 spans 14 amino acids. Germline V gives CDR1 SGHRS, CDR2 YFSETQ. The CDR3, as DNA: TGCGCCAGCAGCTTGGTGGTGGGGAACACTGAAGCTTTCTTT. Amino acids: CASSLVVGNTEAFF.

This clonotype showed up just a few times. The rearrangement links TRBV27 to TRBJ2-7, with 9 bases aligning to TRBD1. Germline V lookup: CDR1 MNHEY, CDR2 SMNVEV (reference sequence). The CDR3 contains 14 residues. J lost 3 bases, V lost 8 bases, and 8 bases had no gene match. CDR3 coding DNA: TGTGCCAGCGGGTCTGACAGGGGGGTCTACGAGCAGTACTTC. It translates to CASGSDRGVYEQYF.

This clonotype was recorded at least ten times. V and J are TRBV20-1 and TRBJ2-7; D unresolved. The V end was cut by 3 bases, the J end by 3 bases, with 12 bases between. This CDR3 comprises 13 residues. The germline V gene has CDR1 DFQATT and CDR2 SNEGSKA (reference sequence). CDR3 nucleotides: TGCAGTGCTAGCCAGCGAAGTGTCTACGAGCAGTACTTC. It codes for CSASQRSVYEQYF.

There are many counts of this clonotype. The gene calls are TRBV29-1 and TRBJ1-2; 8 bases are shared with TRBD1. V trimming: 3 bases; J trimming: 8 bases; junction bases outside the gene matches: 2. The length of the CDR3 is 11 residues. Germline V gives CDR1 SQVTM, CDR2 ANQGSEA. CDR3 sequence reads: CSVEGQAGYTF. The CDR3 region has the DNA TGCAGCGTTGAGGGACAGGCGGGCTACACCTTC.

The rearrangement uses TRBV6-1 and TRBJ2-7, with TRBD1 matching 10 bases. Germline CDR1 MNHNS, CDR2 SASEGT. V was clipped by 6 bases and J by 5 bases; unmatched bases: 7. CDR3 length equals 14 residues. The CDR3 reads CASSSGTGEDEQYF. DNA of the CDR3: TGTGCCAGCAGCTCCGGGACAGGGGAGGACGAGCAGTACTTC.

This clonotype was seen ten or more times. Because it lacks the conserved phenylalanine or tryptophan at the end, this CDR3 is likely a read error. The chain employs TRBV6-5 and TRBJ1-2, with D hard to call. CDR1 and CDR2 (germline): MNHEY, SVGAGI. V lost 0 bases to trimming and J lost 6 bases, with 14 bases between them. This CDR3 has 15 residues. Here the CDR3 reads CASSYSLEILDGYTS. CDR3 sequence (DNA): TGTGCCAGCAGTTACTCGTTAGAGATCCTCGATGGCTACACCTCC.

This clonotype has at least ten counts. The rearrangement uses TRBV2 and TRBJ2-7; D is perhaps TRBD1 (5 bases). Germline V CDR1 and CDR2: SNHLY, FYNNEI. The V end was cut by 2 bases, the J end by 0 bases, with 11 bases between. The CDR3 length is 15 residues. CDR3 DNA: TGTGCCAGCAGTGAATATGGGGCCCGCTCCTACGAGCAGTACTTC. This gives the protein CASSEYGARSYEQYF.

The chain uses TRBV6-2 or TRBV6-3 and TRBJ2-7, with D unclear. CDR1 is MNHEY and CDR2 is SVGEGT in the germline V gene. The CDR3 consists of 15 residues. The V end was cut by 2 bases, the J end by 0 bases, with 11 bases between. The CDR3 DNA sequence: TGTGCCAGCAGTTACAGTGACAAACCCTCCTACGAGCAGTACTTC. This codes for CASSYSDKPSYEQYF.

The CDR3 loop is CASSSPRETNYGYTF. CDR3 sequence (DNA): TGTGCCAGCAGTTCCCCGAGGGAGACTAACTATGGCTACACCTTC. This chain connects TRBV12-3 or TRBV12-4 to TRBJ1-2; D remains ambiguous. The CDR3 sequence is 15 residues long. The V end lost 4 bases, the J end lost 0 bases, and 12 bases lay between the germline ends.

This clonotype was seen many times. The J gene is TRBJ2-5, the V gene TRBV6-2 or TRBV6-3; D is possibly TRBD1 or TRBD2 (5 bases each). V lost 5 bases, J lost 8 bases, and 18 bases lay in between. The CDR3 is 14 residues long. Germline V gene data show CDR1 as MNHEY and CDR2 as SVGEGT. In DNA form, the CDR3 reads TGTGCCAGCAGTACGGGGACGGTGCTTACTACCCAGTACTTC. Translated, it gives CASSTGTVLTTQYF.

This clonotype was picked up many times. The chain recombines TRBV7-2 with TRBJ2-2; 7 nucleotides align to TRBD2. The CDR3 has 16 amino acids. Looked up from germline, CDR1 is SGHTA and CDR2 is FQGNSA. V lost 5 bases and J lost 0; bases outside the gene matches: 6. The CDR3 reads CASSRWGGSNTGELFF. CDR3 nucleotides: TGTGCCAGCAGCCGGTGGGGGGGATCGAACACCGGGGAGCTGTTTTTT.

V and J are TRBV7-2 and TRBJ2-4; D gene ambiguous. Trimming stripped 5 bases from V and 5 bases from J, with 10 bases between. This CDR3 contains 13 residues. The germline V gene encodes CDR1 SGHTA and CDR2 FQGNSA. Here the CDR3 reads CASSLAVENIQYF. The CDR3 DNA sequence: TGTGCCAGCAGCCTCGCCGTGGAAAACATTCAGTACTTC.

This clonotype was counted ten times or more. The rearrangement links TRBV20-1 to TRBJ2-5, with D hard to call. Trimming took off 3 bases at V and 5 bases at J, with 4 bases between the two ends. The CDR3 consists of 10 residues. CDR1 and CDR2 from the germline V gene are DFQATT and SNEGSKA (reference sequence). The chain's CDR3 is CSASGETQYF. In nucleotides, the CDR3 is TGCAGTGCTAGTGGTGAGACCCAGTACTTC.

This clonotype was counted ten times or more. The gene calls are TRBV6-1 and TRBJ2-5; D remains unclear. Germline V gives CDR1 MNHNS, CDR2 SASEGT. With 6 bases removed from V and 4 bases from J, the gap between germline ends came to 18 bases. The CDR3 is 15 residues long. The CDR3 bases are TGTGCCAGCAGACCCCGGTGGGCCCAGACAGAGACCCAGTACTTC. Translating it yields CASRPRWAQTETQYF.

The rearrangement joins TRBV6-2 or TRBV6-3 to TRBJ1-5; D possibly corresponds to TRBD1 (5 bases). There are 16 residues in the CDR3. The germline CDR1 and CDR2 sequences are MNHEY and SVGEGT. The germline V and J ends were trimmed by 2 bases and 2 bases, with 13 bases remaining between them. This chain's CDR3 is CASSYVPGTGNQPQHF. The DNA of the CDR3 is TGTGCCAGCAGTTACGTCCCAGGGACTGGCAATCAGCCCCAGCATTTT.

The V gene is TRBV30, the J gene TRBJ2-5; 9 bases map to TRBD1. Germline values: CDR1 GTSNPN, CDR2 SVGIG (reference sequence). The CDR3 length is 16 residues. After removal of 5 bases from V and 5 bases from J, the junction contained 15 bases not matched to a gene. The CDR3 nucleotides read TGTGCCTGGCACCCCGGGACAGGGCTATCCTGGGAGACCCAGTACTTC. The encoded protein is CAWHPGTGLSWETQYF.

This clonotype was recorded many times. The rearrangement uses TRBV7-2 and TRBJ1-5, with TRBD1 identical over 7 bases. Losses at the gene ends were 5 bases for V and 0 bases for J; bases not matched to a gene: 13. CDR3 length: 18 residues. Germline lookup yields CDR1 SGHTA and CDR2 FQGNSA. The CDR3 DNA is TGTGCCAGCAGCACCCCTACGGGGACAGAGTATAGCAATCAGCCCCAGCATTTT. It is translated as CASSTPTGTEYSNQPQHF.

The chain uses TRBV6-1 and TRBJ1-5; TRBD1 might be the D (5 bases). Trimming removed 3 bases at V and 6 bases at J, with 12 bases between. The CDR3 sequence is 14 residues long. Germline lookup yields CDR1 MNHNS and CDR2 SASEGT. The CDR3 here is CASSDDRLTQPQHF. CDR3 coding DNA: TGTGCCAGCAGTGATGACAGATTGACTCAGCCCCAGCATTTT.

The table lists this clonotype with many counts. The chain carries TRBV28 and TRBJ2-2; no firm D call. This CDR3 is 13 amino acids long. Germline CDR1 and CDR2: MDHEN and SYDVKM. Trimming took 6 bases from V and 7 from J, leaving 12 bases between them. CDR3 sequence (DNA): TGTGCCAGCAGACGGTCCCGAGTCGGGGAGCTGTTTTTT. This gives the protein CASRRSRVGELFF. The complete variable domain, with remaining parts taken from reference TRBV28 and TRBJ2-2, reads DVKVTQSSRYLVKRTGEKVFLECVQDMDHENMFWYRQDPGLGLRLIYFSYDVKMKEKGDIPEGYSVSREKKERFSLILESASTNQTSMYLCASRRSRVGELFFGEGSRLTVL.

There are many counts of this clonotype. The J gene is TRBJ2-7, the V gene TRBV11-3; 11 positions match TRBD1. This CDR3 comprises 17 residues. The germline CDR1 and CDR2 sequences are SGHNT and YENEEA. With V trimmed by 5 bases and J by 2 bases, 11 bases remained unmatched. The CDR3 DNA sequence: TGTGCCAGCAGCAGCCGCGTGGGACAGGGGGTGGCCTACGAGCAGTACTTC. Translation: CASSSRVGQGVAYEQYF.

At least ten counts were recorded for this clonotype. This chain joins TRBV5-1 and TRBJ2-5; D unresolved. The CDR3 totals 13 residues. The germline V gene encodes CDR1 SGHRS and CDR2 YFSETQ. V gave up 4 bases and J gave up 4 bases, with 11 bases separating them. DNA of the CDR3: TGCGCCAGCAGCCAGAGCGTGGGAGAGACCCAGTACTTC. This codes for CASSQSVGETQYF.

The chain combines TRBV19 with TRBJ2-7; the D gene is possibly TRBD2 (5 bases). The CDR3 runs to 16 residues. In germline, CDR1 is LNHDA, CDR2 SQIVND (reference sequence). Trimming removed 0 bases from V and 0 bases from J, with 12 bases in between. CDR3 coding DNA: TGTGCCAGTAGTATAGACCCGACGGGGAGCTCCTACGAGCAGTACTTC. Protein sequence: CASSIDPTGSSYEQYF.

The genes are TRBV6-1 and TRBJ1-6; D is perhaps TRBD1 (5 bases). This CDR3 has 16 residues. V was trimmed by 5 bases and J by 3 bases, leaving 14 bases between them. CDR1 and CDR2 (germline): MNHNS, SASEGT. The CDR3 DNA follows: TGTGCCAGCAGTCGGGAGGGGTTTGGCTATAATTCACCCCTCCACTTT. Protein sequence: CASSREGFGYNSPLHF.

The sample holds many counts of this clonotype. The chain employs TRBV11-2 and TRBJ1-5, with no clear D. The CDR3 runs 16 residues. Germline V gene sequence: CDR1 SGHAT, CDR2 FQNNGV. V was cut by 6 bases and J by 0 bases, with 15 bases left in between. CDR3 sequence: CASSLRGAYSNQPQHF. Here the CDR3 DNA reads TGTGCCAGCAGTCTAAGAGGAGCCTATAGCAATCAGCCCCAGCATTTT.